This T cell receptor beta chain was identified during a study of T-cell reconstitution after alpha-beta-depleted transplantation in children. Germline V CDR1 and CDR2: SGHAT, FQNNGV. This CDR3 spans 15 amino acids. Deletions cut 4 bases from V and 3 bases from J, with 15 bases between. Unique molecular identifiers featured in how the TCRbeta library was prepared. TCRdb reanalysed the PCR reads using MiXCR and keeps one entry per CDR3 protein. The table lists around 450,000 distinct CDR3 sequences, roughly 44% of them singletons. This clonotype was recorded at least ten times. The TCR comes from a girl aged 2-10 years with aplastic anemia, due to receive a stem cell transplant. The sequenced sample was PBMCs, obtained before TCRalphabeta/CD19-depleted stem cell transplant. This chain uses TRBV11-2 with TRBJ2-5, with TRBD1 as a possible D gene (6 bases). CDR3 sequence reads: CASSYVSRGEETQYF. Here the CDR3 DNA reads TGTGCCAGCAGCTATGTATCCAGGGGAGAAGAGACCCAGTACTTC.